A selection of T cell receptor beta chains follows, all from one sample in a study of cytomegalovirus exposure and HLA in healthy donors. Profiled with immunoSEQ multiplex PCR; TCRdb holds only in-frame clones, not every one. The table records under 150,000 clones, around two thirds of them present only once. Sequencing was done on a sample of PBMCs. The receptors stem from a woman between 35 and 50 years old in good health and CMV-seronegative. CDR3s include the opening cysteine and the closing phenylalanine or tryptophan. D genes are given only for firm matches. A clone size is listed for some rows: how often the clone was seen (once, few, many), or a class if it is expanded.

TRBJ2-2 NA TRBD2 TRBV2 TGTGCCAGCAGCGGTCTAGCGGGAGGCACCGGGGAGCTGTTTTTT CASSGLAGGTGELFF
TRBJ2-7 NA TRBD1 TRBV12-5 TGTGCTAGTGCTACGTCCGGGACAGGGTTTTACGAGCAGTACTTC CASATSGTGFYEQYF
TRBJ2-2 NA TRBD2 TRBV5-1 TGCGCCAGCAGCGCCGGACTAGCGGGGTTTTCAGGCACCGGGGAGCTGTTTTTT CASSAGLAGFSGTGELFF
TRBJ1-1 NA NA TRBV7-2 TGTGCCAGCAGTATATACACTGAAGCTTTCTTT CASSIYTEAFF
TRBJ1-1 few NA TRBV6-6 TGTGCCAGCAGTCAGGGGAACACTGAAGCTTTCTTT CASSQGNTEAFF
TRBJ1-5 once NA TRBV2 TGTGCCAGCAGTGAACAGGGATTAGGCAATCAGCCCCAGCATTTT CASSEQGLGNQPQHF
TRBJ2-5 few TRBD2 TRBV5-6 TGTGCCAGCAGCTTGGCCGAAACTAGCGGGGGCCAAGAGACCCAGTACTTC CASSLAETSGGQETQYF
TRBJ1-5 NA NA TRBV4-3 TGCGCCAGCAGCCCGGACAGCGGATATAGCAATCAGCCCCAGCATTTT CASSPDSGYSNQPQHF
TRBJ2-7 NA TRBD1 TRBV4-3 TGCGCCAGCTCCTGGCGGACAGGGCCCTACGAGCAGTACTTC CASSWRTGPYEQYF
TRBJ1-5 NA TRBD1 TRBV14 TGTGCCAGCAGCCAAGATAGCGGGACAGAGAATCAGCCCCAGCATTTT CASSQDSGTENQPQHF
TRBJ1-1 NA NA TRBV9 TGTGCCAGCAGCGGAGGGGGGGTCCTGGACACTGAAGCTTTCTTT CASSGGGVLDTEAFF
TRBJ1-2 NA TRBD1 TRBV28 TGTGCCATATACAGGGGAGATCAAGGGGGCTACACCTTC CAIYRGDQGGYTF
TRBJ1-2 NA NA TRBV7-2 TGTGCCAGCAGCTTTGGGGAGCCCCCCTATGGCTACACCTTC CASSFGEPPYGYTF
TRBJ2-5 few TRBD2 TRBV7-2 TGTGCCAGCAGCCTAGCGGGGGCCCAAGAGACCCAGTACTTC CASSLAGAQETQYF
TRBJ1-2 NA TRBD1 TRBV7-2 TGTGCCAGCACGATCCGAACCCCCAGGGGGCTTGGCTACACCTTC CASTIRTPRGLGYTF
TRBJ1-2 once NA TRBV6-4 TGTGCCAGCAGTGACAGGGGATGGGGCTACACCTTC CASSDRGWGYTF
TRBJ2-7 few TRBD1 TRBV7-9 TGTGCCAGCAGCAGTCGGACAGGGTGGGAGCAGTACTTC CASSSRTGWEQYF
TRBJ2-2 NA TRBD1 TRBV28 TGTGCCAGCAGTTTCCCGGGACAGGGGGGCAACGGGGAGCTGTTTTTT CASSFPGQGGNGELFF
TRBJ1-1 few NA TRBV6-5 TGTGCCAGCAGAAGACTGGCGGAAAACACTGAAGCTTTCTTT CASRRLAENTEAFF
TRBJ2-7 NA NA TRBV5-5 TGTGCCAGCAGCAGGCTGGCAGGGCTATTCTACGAGCAGTACTTC CASSRLAGLFYEQYF
TRBJ1-2 NA NA TRBV20-1 TGCAGTGCTAAAGTCAGCTATGGCTACACCTTC CSAKVSYGYTF
TRBJ1-1 few TRBD1 TRBV6-1 TGTGCCAGCAGCTTTGACAGGGCGGACACTGAAGCTTTCTTT CASSFDRADTEAFF
TRBJ1-1 NA TRBD1 TRBV27 TGTGCCAGCAGTGCCGGGACAGGGATAGAAACAGCTTTCTTT CASSAGTGIETAFF
TRBJ2-3 NA TRBD2 TRBV7-9 TGTGCCAGCAGCCATGGGACTAGCGGGGGTTCCACAAATACGCAGTATTTT CASSHGTSGGSTNTQYF
TRBJ1-6 once TRBD1 TRBV7-9 TGTGCCAGCAGCTTTGGGACAGCCAATTCACCCCTCCACTTT CASSFGTANSPLHF
TRBJ2-2 NA NA TRBV15 TGTGCCACCAGCAGAGATCAGGGGCGTTGGGACGGGGAGCTGTTTTTT CATSRDQGRWDGELFF
TRBJ1-6 once TRBD1 TRBV2 TGTGCCGGAAGACAGGGTAGTAATTCACCCCTCCACTTT CAGRQGSNSPLHF
TRBJ1-4 NA NA TRBV6-1 TGTGCCAGCGCGTTTGTAACTAATGAAAAACTGTTTTTT CASAFVTNEKLFF
TRBJ2-2 NA TRBD1 TRBV19 TGTGCCAGTAGTATCAGGGGGCTCCCGAACACCGGGGAGCTGTTTTTT CASSIRGLPNTGELFF
TRBJ1-5 few NA TRBV10-2 TGCGCCAGCAATAGTTGGACAGATAGCAATCAGCCCCAGCATTTT CASNSWTDSNQPQHF
TRBJ2-2 NA NA TRBV7-9 TGTGCCAGCAGCTTAACCGCGGGGACGAACACCGGGGAGCTGTTTTTT CASSLTAGTNTGELFF
TRBJ1-5 NA NA TRBV19 TGTGCCAGTCAGAGGGACTATAGCAATCAGCCCCAGCATTTT CASQRDYSNQPQHF
TRBJ2-3 NA TRBD2 TRBV12-5 TGTGCTAGTGGTTTCGGACTAGCGGGGGGATCAGATACGCAGTATTTT CASGFGLAGGSDTQYF
TRBJ1-1 NA NA TRBV19 TGTGCCAGTAGGGGCAGGGGCGCCGGGGACACTGAAGCTTTCTTT CASRGRGAGDTEAFF
TRBJ1-3 NA NA TRBV19 TGTGCCAGTAGTAACCGGGTCAAAAACACCATATATTTT CASSNRVKNTIYF
TRBJ1-2 NA NA TRBV7-9 TGTGCCAGCAGCTTAGCGGTCGACGGCAGGGCGCAATCAAGGGGTGGCTACACCTTC CASSLAVDGRAQSRGGYTF
TRBJ2-1 NA TRBD2 TRBV10-3 TGTGCCATCAGCCCGACTAGCTGGGATGAGCAGTTCTTC CAISPTSWDEQFF
TRBJ1-4 NA NA TRBV27 TGTGCCAGCAGTTTTTTGGGGGGGATTAATGAAAAACTGTTTTTT CASSFLGGINEKLFF
TRBJ1-2 NA NA TRBV7-6 TGTGCCAGCAGCAGCTCCCCCGCCACTGCGGGAGGATATGGCTACACCTTC CASSSSPATAGGYGYTF
TRBJ1-5 NA TRBD1 TRBV2 TGTGCCAGCAGCGGGACAGGGGGGCAGCCCCAGCATTTT CASSGTGGQPQHF
TRBJ2-7 NA TRBD2 TRBV11-2 TGTGCCAGCAGCCCGATTAAGCGGGAACAAACCTACGAGCAGTACTTC CASSPIKREQTYEQYF
TRBJ1-3 NA NA TRBV9 TGTGCCAGCAGCGTACTGCAGGGACTGGGCGGAAACACCATATATTTT CASSVLQGLGGNTIYF
TRBJ1-2 NA TRBD1 TRBV2 TGTGCCAGCAGGAGGGGACAGGGGGTATACAATGGCTACACCTTC CASRRGQGVYNGYTF